This T cell receptor (beta chain) was found in a study of T cells in Graves' hyperthyroidism and ophthalmopathy. Per the germline V gene, CDR1 is SNHLY and CDR2 is FYNNEI. V was pared by 8 bases and J by 4 bases, with 20 bases of the junction left unmatched. This CDR3 is built from 19 residues. Study-wide findings and caveats: A model built on 13 V-J features separated ophthalmopathy from stable hyperthyroidism. Most clonotypes expanded in the thyroid (above 0.001) were also present in blood.

The investigators amplified TCR beta CDR3 regions from RNA transcripts. Carried out on the TCR CDR3, a first-round RT-PCR used the HTBI primer set. TCRdb recomputed calls from the multiplex PCR reads with MiXCR, one row per CDR3 protein. The data show under 350,000 distinct CDR3 sequences, 21% seen once. About this clonotype: Its antigen is not identified.

The sample was blood. The V and J genes are TRBV2 and TRBJ2-2; 9 bases align to TRBD2. The sequence was collected from a woman between 50 and 59 years old with Graves' hyperthyroidism. The CDR3 DNA reads TGTGCCAGCCTAACCCCCCTTGGTAGCGGGAGCCTAAGCACCGGGGAGCTGTTTTTT. It encodes CASLTPLGSGSLSTGELFF.